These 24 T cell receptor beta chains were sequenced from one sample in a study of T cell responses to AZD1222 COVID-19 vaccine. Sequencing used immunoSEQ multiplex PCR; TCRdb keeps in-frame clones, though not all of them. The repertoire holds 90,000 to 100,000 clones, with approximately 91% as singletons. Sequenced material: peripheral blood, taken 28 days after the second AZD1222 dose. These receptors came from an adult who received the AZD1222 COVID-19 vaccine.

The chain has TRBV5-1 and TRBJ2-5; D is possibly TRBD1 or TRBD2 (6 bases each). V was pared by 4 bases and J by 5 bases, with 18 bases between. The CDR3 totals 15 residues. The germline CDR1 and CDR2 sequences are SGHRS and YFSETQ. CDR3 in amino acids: CASSPRGASFETQYF. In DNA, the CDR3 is TGCGCCAGCAGCCCTAGGGGGGCTAGCTTCGAGACCCAGTACTTC.

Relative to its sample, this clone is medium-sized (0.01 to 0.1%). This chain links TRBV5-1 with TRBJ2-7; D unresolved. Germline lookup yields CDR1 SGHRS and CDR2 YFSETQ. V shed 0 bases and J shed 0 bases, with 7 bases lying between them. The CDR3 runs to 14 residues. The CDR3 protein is CASSLDPGSYEQYF. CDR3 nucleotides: TGCGCCAGCAGCTTGGATCCGGGCTCCTACGAGCAGTACTTC.

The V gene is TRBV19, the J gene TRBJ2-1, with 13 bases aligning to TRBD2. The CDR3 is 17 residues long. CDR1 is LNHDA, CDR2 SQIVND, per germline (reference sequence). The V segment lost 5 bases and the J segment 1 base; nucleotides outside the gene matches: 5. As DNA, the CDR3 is TGTGCCAGTAGTCTCAGGACTAGCGGGAGTTCCTACAATGAGCAGTTCTTC. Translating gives CASSLRTSGSSYNEQFF. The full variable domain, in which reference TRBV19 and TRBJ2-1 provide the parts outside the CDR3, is DGGITQSPKYLFRKEGQNVTLSCEQNLNHDAMYWYRQDPGQGLRLIYYSQIVNDFQKGDIAEGYSVSREKKESFPLTVTSAQKNPTAFYLCASSLRTSGSSYNEQFFGPGTRLTVL.

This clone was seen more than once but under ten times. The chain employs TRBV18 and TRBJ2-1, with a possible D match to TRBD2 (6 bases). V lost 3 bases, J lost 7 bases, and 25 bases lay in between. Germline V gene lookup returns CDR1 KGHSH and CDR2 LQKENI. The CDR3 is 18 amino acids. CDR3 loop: CASSPTVVGGGVRNEQFF. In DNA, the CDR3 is TGTGCCAGCTCACCCACCGTAGTCGGCGGAGGGGTCCGTAATGAGCAGTTCTTC.

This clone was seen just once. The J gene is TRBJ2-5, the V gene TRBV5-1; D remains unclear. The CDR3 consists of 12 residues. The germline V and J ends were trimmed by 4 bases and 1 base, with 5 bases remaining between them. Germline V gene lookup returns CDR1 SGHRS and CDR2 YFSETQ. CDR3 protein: CASSALQETQYF. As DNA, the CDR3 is TGCGCCAGCAGCGCCCTCCAAGAGACCCAGTACTTC.

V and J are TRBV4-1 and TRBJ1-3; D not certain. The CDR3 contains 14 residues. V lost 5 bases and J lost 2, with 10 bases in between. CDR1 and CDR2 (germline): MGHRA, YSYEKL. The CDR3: CASSVGPAGNTIYF. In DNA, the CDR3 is TGCGCCAGCAGCGTTGGACCCGCTGGAAACACCATATATTTT.

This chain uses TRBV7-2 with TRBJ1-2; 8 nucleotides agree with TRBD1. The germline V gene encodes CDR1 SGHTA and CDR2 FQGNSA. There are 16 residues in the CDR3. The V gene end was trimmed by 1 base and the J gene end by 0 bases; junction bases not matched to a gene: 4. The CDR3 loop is CASSLDRTGTNYGYTF. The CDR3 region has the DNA TGTGCCAGCAGCTTAGACAGGACAGGGACTAACTATGGCTACACCTTC.

CDR3 sequence (DNA): TGTGCCAGCAGCGGAAACCTCGGGGCTTTCTTT. Residues: CASSGNLGAFF. The chain is built from TRBV2 and TRBJ1-1; D not resolved. Germline assignment: CDR1 SNHLY and CDR2 FYNNEI. Between the trimmed V and J ends, which lost 6 bases and 11 bases, there was a span of 13 bases. This CDR3 contains 11 residues.

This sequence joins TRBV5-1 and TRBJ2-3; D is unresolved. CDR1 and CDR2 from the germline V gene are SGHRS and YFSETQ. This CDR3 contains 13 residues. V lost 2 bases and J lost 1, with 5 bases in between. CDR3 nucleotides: TGCGCCAGCAGCTTTGAGGGCACAGATACGCAGTATTTT. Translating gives CASSFEGTDTQYF.

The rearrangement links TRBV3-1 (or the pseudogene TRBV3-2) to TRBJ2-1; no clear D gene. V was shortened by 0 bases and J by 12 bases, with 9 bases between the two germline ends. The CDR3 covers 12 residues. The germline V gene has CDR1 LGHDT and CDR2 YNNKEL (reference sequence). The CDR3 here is CASSQEPRVQFF. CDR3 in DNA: TGTGCCAGCAGCCAAGAACCAAGGGTGCAGTTCTTC.

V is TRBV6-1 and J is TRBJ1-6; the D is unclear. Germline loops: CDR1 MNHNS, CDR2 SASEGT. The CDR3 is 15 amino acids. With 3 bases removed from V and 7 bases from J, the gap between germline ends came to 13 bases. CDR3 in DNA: TGTGCCAGCAGTGAGACATTAGGCTCCAATTCACCCCTCCACTTT. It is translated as CASSETLGSNSPLHF.

CDR3 residues: CASSLERFDEQYF. The CDR3 region has the DNA TGCGCCAGCAGCTTGGAACGTTTTGACGAGCAGTACTTC. The V gene is TRBV5-1, the J gene TRBJ2-7; the D is unclear. Trimming pared 0 bases from V and 5 bases from J, leaving 9 bases between. This CDR3 region has 13 residues. Germline loops: CDR1 SGHRS, CDR2 YFSETQ. The whole variable domain, remainder taken from reference TRBV5-1 and TRBJ2-7, is KAGVTQTPRYLIKTRGQQVTLSCSPISGHRSVSWYQQTPGQGLQFLFEYFSETQRNKGNFPGRFSGRQFSNSRSEMNVSTLELGDSALYLCASSLERFDEQYFGPGTRLTVT.

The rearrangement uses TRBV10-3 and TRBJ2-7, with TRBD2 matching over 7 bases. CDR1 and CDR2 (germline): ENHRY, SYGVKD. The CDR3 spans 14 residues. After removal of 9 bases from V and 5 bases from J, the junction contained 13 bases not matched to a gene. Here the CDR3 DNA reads TGTGCCATTTTAAGGGCTAGCGGAGTTGACGAGCAGTACTTC. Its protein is CAILRASGVDEQYF.

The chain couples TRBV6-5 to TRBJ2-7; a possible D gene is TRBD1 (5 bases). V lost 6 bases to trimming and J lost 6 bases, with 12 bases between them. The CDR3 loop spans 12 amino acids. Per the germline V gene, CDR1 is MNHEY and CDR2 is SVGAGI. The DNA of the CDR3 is TGTGCCAGCAGCCCCAGGGATGGCGAGCAGTACTTC. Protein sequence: CASSPRDGEQYF.

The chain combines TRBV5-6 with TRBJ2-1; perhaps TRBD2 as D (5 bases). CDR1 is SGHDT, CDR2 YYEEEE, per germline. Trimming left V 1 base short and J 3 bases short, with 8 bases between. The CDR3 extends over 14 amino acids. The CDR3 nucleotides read TGTGCCAGCAGCTTGTTAGCGATCTACAATGAGCAGTTCTTC. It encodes CASSLLAIYNEQFF.

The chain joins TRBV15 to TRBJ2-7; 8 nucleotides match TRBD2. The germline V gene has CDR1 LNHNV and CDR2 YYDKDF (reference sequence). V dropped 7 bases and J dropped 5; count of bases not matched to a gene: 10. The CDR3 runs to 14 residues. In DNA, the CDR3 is TGTGCCACCACCCCGGGAGGGGCGACGGACGAGCAGTACTTC. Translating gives CATTPGGATDEQYF.

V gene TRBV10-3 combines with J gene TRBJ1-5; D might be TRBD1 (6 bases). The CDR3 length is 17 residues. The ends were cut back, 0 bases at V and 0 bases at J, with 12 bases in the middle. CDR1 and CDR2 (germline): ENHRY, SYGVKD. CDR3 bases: TGTGCCATCAGTGAGTCCTTGACAGGTTCTAGCAATCAGCCCCAGCATTTT. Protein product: CAISESLTGSSNQPQHF.

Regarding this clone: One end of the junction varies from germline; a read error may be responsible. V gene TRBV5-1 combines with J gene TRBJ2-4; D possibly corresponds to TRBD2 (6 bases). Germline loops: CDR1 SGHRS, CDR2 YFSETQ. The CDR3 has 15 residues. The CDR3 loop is CASSWRDPAKDIQYF. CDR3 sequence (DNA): TGCGCCAGCAGCTGGAGGGACCCAGCCAAAGACATTCAGTACTTC.

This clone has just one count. The CDR3 coding sequence is TGTGCCAGCAGCCCACCGGGATCCAACAATGAGCAGTTCTTC. Amino acids: CASSPPGSNNEQFF. The chain carries TRBV3-1 (or the pseudogene TRBV3-2) and TRBJ2-1, with D possibly matching TRBD2 (5 bases). This CDR3 contains 14 residues. Between the trimmed V and J ends, which lost 4 bases and 5 bases, there was a span of 12 bases. Looked up from germline, CDR1 is LGHDT and CDR2 is YNNKEL (reference sequence).

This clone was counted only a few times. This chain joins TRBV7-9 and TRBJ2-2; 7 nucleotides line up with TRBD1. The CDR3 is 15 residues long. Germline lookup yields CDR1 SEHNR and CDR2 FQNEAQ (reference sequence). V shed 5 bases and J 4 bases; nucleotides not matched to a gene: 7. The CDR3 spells CASSTQGPPTGELFF. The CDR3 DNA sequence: TGTGCCAGCAGCACACAGGGGCCCCCCACCGGGGAGCTGTTTTTT.

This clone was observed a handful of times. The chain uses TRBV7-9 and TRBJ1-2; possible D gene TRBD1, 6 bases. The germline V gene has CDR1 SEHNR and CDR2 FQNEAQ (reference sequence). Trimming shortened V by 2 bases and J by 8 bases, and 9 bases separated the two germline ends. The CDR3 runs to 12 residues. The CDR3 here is CASSLQGRGYTF. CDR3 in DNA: TGTGCCAGCAGCTTACAGGGGCGAGGCTACACCTTC.

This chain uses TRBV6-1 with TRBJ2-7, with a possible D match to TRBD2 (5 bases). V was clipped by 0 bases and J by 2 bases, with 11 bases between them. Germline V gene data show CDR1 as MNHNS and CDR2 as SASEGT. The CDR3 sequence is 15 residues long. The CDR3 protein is CASSEAPGVPYEQYF. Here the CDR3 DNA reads TGTGCCAGCAGTGAAGCGCCCGGGGTGCCCTACGAGCAGTACTTC.

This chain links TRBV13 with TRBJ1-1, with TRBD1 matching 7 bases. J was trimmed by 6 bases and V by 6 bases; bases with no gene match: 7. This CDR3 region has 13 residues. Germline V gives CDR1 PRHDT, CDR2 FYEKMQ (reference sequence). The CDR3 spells CASRLQGRPEAFF. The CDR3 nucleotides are TGTGCCAGCAGGTTACAGGGGAGGCCTGAAGCTTTCTTT.

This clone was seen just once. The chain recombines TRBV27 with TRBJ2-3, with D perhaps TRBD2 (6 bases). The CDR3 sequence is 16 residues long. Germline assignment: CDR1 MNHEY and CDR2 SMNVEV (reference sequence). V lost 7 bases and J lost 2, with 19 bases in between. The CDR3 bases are TGTGCCAGCACCCTTGGGCGCGGAGGGGTCACAGATACGCAGTATTTT. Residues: CASTLGRGGVTDTQYF.